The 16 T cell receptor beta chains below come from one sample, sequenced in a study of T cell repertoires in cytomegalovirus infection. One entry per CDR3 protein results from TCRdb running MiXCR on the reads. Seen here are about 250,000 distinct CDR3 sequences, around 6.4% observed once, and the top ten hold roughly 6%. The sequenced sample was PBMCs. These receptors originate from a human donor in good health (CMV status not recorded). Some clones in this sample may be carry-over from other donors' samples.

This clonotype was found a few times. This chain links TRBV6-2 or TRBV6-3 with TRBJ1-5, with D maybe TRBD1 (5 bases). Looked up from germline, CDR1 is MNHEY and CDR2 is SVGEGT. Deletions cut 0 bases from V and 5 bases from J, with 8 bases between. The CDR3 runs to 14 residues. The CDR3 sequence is CASSYSGGDQPQHF. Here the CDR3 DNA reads TGTGCCAGCAGTTACTCGGGGGGGGATCAGCCCCAGCATTTT.

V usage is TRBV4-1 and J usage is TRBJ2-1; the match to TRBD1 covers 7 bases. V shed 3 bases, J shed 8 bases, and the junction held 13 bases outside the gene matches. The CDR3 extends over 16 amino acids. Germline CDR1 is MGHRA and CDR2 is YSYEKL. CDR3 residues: CASSQVPGTAWYEQFF. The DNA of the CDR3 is TGCGCCAGCAGCCAGGTTCCTGGGACAGCCTGGTATGAGCAGTTCTTC.

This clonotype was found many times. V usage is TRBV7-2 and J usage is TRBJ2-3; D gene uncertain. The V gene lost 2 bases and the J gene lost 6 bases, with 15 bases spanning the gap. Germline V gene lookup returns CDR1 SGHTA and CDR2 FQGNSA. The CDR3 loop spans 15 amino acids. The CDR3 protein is CASSLRTDGIDTQYF. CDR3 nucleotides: TGTGCCAGCAGCTTACGGACGGATGGGATTGATACGCAGTATTTT.

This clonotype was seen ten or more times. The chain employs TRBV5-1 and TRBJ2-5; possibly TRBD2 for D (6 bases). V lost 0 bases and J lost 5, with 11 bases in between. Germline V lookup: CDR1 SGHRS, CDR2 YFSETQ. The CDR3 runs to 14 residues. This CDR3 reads CASSLGRGGETQYF. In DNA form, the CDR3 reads TGCGCCAGCAGCTTGGGAAGAGGAGGGGAGACCCAGTACTTC.

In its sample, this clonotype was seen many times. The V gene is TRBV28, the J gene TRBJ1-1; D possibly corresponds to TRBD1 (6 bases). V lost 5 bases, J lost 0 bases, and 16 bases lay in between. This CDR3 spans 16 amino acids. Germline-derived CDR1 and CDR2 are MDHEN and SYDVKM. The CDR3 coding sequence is TGTGCCAGCAGTCACAGGGACTTAATTATGAACACTGAAGCTTTCTTT. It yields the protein CASSHRDLIMNTEAFF. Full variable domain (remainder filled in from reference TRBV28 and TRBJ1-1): DVKVTQSSRYLVKRTGEKVFLECVQDMDHENMFWYRQDPGLGLRLIYFSYDVKMKEKGDIPEGYSVSREKKERFSLILESASTNQTSMYLCASSHRDLIMNTEAFFGQGTRLTVV.

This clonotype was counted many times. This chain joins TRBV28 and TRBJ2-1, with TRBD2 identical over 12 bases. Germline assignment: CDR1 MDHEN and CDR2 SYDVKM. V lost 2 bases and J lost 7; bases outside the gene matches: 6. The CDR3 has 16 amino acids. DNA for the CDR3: TGTGCCAGCAGTTTAACGCTAGCGGGGGGGGGAAATGAGCAGTTCTTC. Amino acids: CASSLTLAGGGNEQFF.

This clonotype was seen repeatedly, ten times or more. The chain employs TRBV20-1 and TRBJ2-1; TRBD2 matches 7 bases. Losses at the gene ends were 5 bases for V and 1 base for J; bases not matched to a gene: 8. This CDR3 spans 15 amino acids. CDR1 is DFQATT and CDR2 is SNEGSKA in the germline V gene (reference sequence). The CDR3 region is CSAPLSGTSYNEQFF. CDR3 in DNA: TGCAGTGCTCCTCTAAGCGGGACTTCCTACAATGAGCAGTTCTTC.

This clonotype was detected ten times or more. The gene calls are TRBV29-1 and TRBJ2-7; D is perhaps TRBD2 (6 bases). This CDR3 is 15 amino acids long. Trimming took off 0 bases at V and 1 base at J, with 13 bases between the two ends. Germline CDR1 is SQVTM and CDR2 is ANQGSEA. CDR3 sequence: CSVEDVRGESYEQYF. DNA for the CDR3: TGCAGCGTTGAAGATGTACGCGGGGAATCCTACGAGCAGTACTTC.

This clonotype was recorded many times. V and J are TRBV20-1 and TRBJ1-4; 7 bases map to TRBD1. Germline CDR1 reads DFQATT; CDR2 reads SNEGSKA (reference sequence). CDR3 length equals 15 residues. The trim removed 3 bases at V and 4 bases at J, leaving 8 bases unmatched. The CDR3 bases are TGCAGTGCTAGCCTAGGGACAGCTAGTAATGAAAAACTGTTTTTT. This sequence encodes CSASLGTASNEKLFF.

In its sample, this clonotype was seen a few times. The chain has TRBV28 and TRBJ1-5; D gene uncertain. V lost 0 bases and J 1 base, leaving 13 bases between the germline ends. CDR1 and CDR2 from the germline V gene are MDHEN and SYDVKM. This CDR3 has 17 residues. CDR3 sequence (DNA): TGTGCCAGCAGTTTATGGCAGGCGATCCCCAGCAATCAGCCCCAGCATTTT. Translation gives CASSLWQAIPSNQPQHF.

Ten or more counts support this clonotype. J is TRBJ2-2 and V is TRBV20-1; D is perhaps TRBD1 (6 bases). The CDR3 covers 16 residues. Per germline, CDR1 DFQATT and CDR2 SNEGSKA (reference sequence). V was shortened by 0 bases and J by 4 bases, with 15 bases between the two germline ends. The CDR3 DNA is TGCAGTGCTAGAGATCCGTTGGGACACAGCACCGGGGAGCTGTTTTTT. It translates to CSARDPLGHSTGELFF.

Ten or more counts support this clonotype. Here the CDR3 DNA reads TGTGCCAGCAGTCCAGCGGACAGGGGGCAGAATTCACCCCTCCACTTT. This gives the protein CASSPADRGQNSPLHF. V usage is TRBV28 and J usage is TRBJ1-6; 11 nucleotides align to TRBD1. CDR1 is MDHEN and CDR2 is SYDVKM in the germline V gene. The CDR3 is 16 residues long. Trimming took 5 bases from V and 7 from J; bases not matched to a gene: 7.

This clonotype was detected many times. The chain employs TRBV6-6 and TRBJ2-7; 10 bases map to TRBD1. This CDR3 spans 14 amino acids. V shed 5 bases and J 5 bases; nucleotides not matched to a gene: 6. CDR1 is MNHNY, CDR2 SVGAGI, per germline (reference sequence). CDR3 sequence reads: CASSPGQGIDEQYF. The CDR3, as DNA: TGTGCCAGCAGTCCGGGACAGGGGATCGACGAGCAGTACTTC.

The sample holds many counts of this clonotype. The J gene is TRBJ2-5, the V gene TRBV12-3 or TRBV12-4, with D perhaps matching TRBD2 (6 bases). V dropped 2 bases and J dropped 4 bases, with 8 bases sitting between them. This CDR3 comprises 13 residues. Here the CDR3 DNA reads TGTGCCAGCAGTTTATCGGGGGTAGAGACCCAGTACTTC. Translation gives CASSLSGVETQYF.

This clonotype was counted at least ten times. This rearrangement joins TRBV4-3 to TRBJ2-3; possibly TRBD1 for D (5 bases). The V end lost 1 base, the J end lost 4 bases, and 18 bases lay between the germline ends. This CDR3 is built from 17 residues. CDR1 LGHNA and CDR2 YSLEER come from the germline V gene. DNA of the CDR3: TGCGCCAGCAGCCAAGGTCCGGGCAGGGTCGGACCAGATACGCAGTATTTT. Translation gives CASSQGPGRVGPDTQYF.

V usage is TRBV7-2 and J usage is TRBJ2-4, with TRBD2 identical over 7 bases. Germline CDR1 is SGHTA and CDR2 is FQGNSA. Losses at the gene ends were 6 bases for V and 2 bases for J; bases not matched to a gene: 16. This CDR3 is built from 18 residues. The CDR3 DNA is TGTGCCAGCAGGTGGGGGGGGGGGGTGGGGGGATCCAAAAACATTCAGTACTTC. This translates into CASRWGGGVGGSKNIQYF.